Each of the 4 T cell receptor beta chains below was sequenced from the same sample in a study of blood T cell repertoires in COVID-19. Profiled with immunoSEQ multiplex PCR; TCRdb holds only in-frame clones, not every one. The sample has approximately 70,000 clones; approximately 77% are singletons. What was sequenced was peripheral blood. These receptors all stem from a woman aged 65 to 85 with acute or convalescent COVID-19.

In this sample, this clone turned up once. The chain carries TRBV28 and TRBJ1-1; 7 nucleotides line up with TRBD1. The CDR3 is 16 amino acids. Germline V gene sequence: CDR1 MDHEN, CDR2 SYDVKM. J was trimmed by 11 bases and V by 2 bases; bases with no gene match: 17. The CDR3 nucleotides are TGTGCCAGCAGTTTACAATACGGGACAGCTCATGTCTCGGCTTTCTTT. Protein sequence: CASSLQYGTAHVSAFF.

The chain links TRBV27 to TRBJ2-3, with 7 bases matching TRBD2. From germline, CDR1 is MNHEY and CDR2 SMNVEV (reference sequence). The CDR3 spans 14 residues. The V and J ends lost 9 bases and 4 bases, in that order; junction bases with no gene match: 10. The CDR3: CAREREPVADTQYF. The CDR3 region has the DNA TGTGCCAGGGAGCGGGAACCCGTCGCAGATACGCAGTATTTT.

V gene TRBV5-6 combines with J gene TRBJ1-5, with 12 bases aligning to TRBD1. This CDR3 has 16 residues. J was trimmed by 6 bases and V by 2 bases; bases with no gene match: 6. CDR1 and CDR2 from the germline V gene are SGHDT and YYEEEE. Written as DNA, the CDR3 is TGTGCCAGCAGCTTTGGGACAGGGGGCGAAATTCAGCCCCAGCATTTT. Amino acids: CASSFGTGGEIQPQHF.

The rearrangement joins TRBV29-1 to TRBJ1-1, with unresolved D. V was pared by 1 base and J by 3 bases, with 12 bases between. Looked up from germline, CDR1 is SQVTM and CDR2 is ANQGSEA. This CDR3 spans 14 amino acids. CDR3 residues: CSVEGAYGDTEAFF. CDR3 bases: TGCAGCGTTGAAGGGGCCTACGGCGACACTGAAGCTTTCTTT.